The clone carrying this TCR beta chain was counted only a few times. What it recognizes is unknown. This sample stems from a study of T-cell memory formation after mild COVID-19. In the study overall: The TCR clusters were mostly specific to one donor. Study results and caveats: Cross-reactive memory appears to have joined, as suggested by some responding clones showing up in pre-infection memory. Contracting clones localized mainly to CM and EM when CD4+ and mainly to EMRA when CD8+.

The 5'RACE method, run with constant-segment primers, produced TCR alpha and TCR beta cDNA libraries (carrying sample barcodes and UMIs). TCRdb re-called the 5' RACE reads with MiXCR, one entry per CDR3 protein. The sample yields more than 250,000 distinct CDR3 sequences, about a sixth seen once. Sequencing was carried out using PBMCs or a T cell subset sorted from them (not recorded which). This receptor was obtained from a man aged 18 to 29 who had mild COVID-19 (a few samples of this study predate the infection). Cell type and time point are not known.

The CDR3 protein is CARGGQGEFF. CDR3 sequence (DNA): TGTGCCAGAGGCGGGCAGGGAGAGTTCTTT. The J gene is TRBJ1-1, the V gene TRBV2; D may be TRBD1 (5 bases). The CDR3 is 10 residues long. Per germline, CDR1 SNHLY and CDR2 FYNNEI. V shed 9 bases and J shed 14 bases, with 16 bases lying between them.